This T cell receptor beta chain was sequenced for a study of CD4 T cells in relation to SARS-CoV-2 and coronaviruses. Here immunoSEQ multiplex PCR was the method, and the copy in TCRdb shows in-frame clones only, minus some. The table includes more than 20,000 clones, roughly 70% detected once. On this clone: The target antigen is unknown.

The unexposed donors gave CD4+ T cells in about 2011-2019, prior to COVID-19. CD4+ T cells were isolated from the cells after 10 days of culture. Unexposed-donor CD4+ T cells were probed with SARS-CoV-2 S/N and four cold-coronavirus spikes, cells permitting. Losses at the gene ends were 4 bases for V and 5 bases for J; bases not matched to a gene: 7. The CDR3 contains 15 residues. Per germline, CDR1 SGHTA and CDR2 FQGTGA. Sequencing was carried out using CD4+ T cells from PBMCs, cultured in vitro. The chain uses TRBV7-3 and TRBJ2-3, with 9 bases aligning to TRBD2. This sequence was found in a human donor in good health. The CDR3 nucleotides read TGTGCCAGCAGCTCCATAGCGGGAGCCGGAGATACGCAGTATTTT. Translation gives CASSSIAGAGDTQYF.